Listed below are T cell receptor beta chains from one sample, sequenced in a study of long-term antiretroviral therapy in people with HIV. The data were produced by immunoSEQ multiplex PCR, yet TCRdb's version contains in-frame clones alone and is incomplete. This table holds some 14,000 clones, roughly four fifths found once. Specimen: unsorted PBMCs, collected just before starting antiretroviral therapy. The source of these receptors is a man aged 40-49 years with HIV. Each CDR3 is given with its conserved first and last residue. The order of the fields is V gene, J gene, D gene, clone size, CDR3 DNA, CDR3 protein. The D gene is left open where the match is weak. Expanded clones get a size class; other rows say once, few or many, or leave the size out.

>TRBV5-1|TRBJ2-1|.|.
TGCGCCAGCAGCTTGGATACAGGTGGTGAGTTCTTC
CASSLDTGGEFF
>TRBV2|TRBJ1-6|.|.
TGTGCCAGCTTCGGGGCGAGAAATAATTCACCCCTCCACTTT
CASFGARNNSPLHF
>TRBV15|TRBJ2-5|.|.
TGTGCCACCAGCAGAGCTGGGCAGGGTGAGACCCAGTACTTC
CATSRAGQGETQYF
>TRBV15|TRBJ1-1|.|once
TGTGCCACCAGCAGAGATCGGGGGGTCAACACTGAAGCTTTCTTT
CATSRDRGVNTEAFF
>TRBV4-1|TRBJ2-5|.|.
TGCGCCAGCAGCCAAAAGGGGGGGGGAAGAGAGACCCAGTACTTC
CASSQKGGGRETQYF
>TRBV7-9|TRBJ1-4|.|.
TGTGCCAGCAGCTTAGGTCCTTGGGAAAAACTGTTTTTT
CASSLGPWEKLFF
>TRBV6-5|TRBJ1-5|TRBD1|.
TGTGCCAGCAGCACAGGGGGCGCGGACAATCAGCCCCAGCATTTT
CASSTGGADNQPQHF
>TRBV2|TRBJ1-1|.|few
TGTGCCGTAAGACAGGAGATGAACACTGAAGCTTTCTTT
CAVRQEMNTEAFF
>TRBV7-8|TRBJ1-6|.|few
TGTGCCAGCAGCTTACCAACCCCTAATTCACCCCTCCACTTT
CASSLPTPNSPLHF
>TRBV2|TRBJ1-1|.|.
TGTGCCAGCAGTGTTCGTAATGATATTGGGCTGGGGGACACTGAAGCTTTCTTT
CASSVRNDIGLGDTEAFF
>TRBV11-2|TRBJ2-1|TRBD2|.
TGTGCCAGCAGCTCCGGACTAGCCAGTGAGCAGTTCTTC
CASSSGLASEQFF
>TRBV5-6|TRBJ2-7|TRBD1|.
TGTGCCAGCAGCGCGGGGACAGGTGCCGAGCAGTACTTC
CASSAGTGAEQYF
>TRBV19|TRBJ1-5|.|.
TGTGCCACCTACGCGAGGGGAAATAGCAATCAGCCCCAGCATTTT
CATYARGNSNQPQHF
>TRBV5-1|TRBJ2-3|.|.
TGCGCCAGCACTCAAGGGGGGACCCCGGTCGCAGATACGCAGTATTTT
CASTQGGTPVADTQYF
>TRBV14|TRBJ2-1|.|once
TGTGCCAGCAGCCCCTACTGGATCTCGAATGAGCAGTTCTTC
CASSPYWISNEQFF
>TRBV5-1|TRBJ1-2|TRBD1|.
TGCGCCAGCAGCCCGACAGGGTACTATGGCTACACCTTC
CASSPTGYYGYTF
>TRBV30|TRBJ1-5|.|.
TGTGCCTGGAGTGTGGGTAGGGAGCCCCAGCATTTT
CAWSVGREPQHF
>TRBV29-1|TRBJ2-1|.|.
TGCAGCGTCCACCAACTCCCGGCGGTAAATGAGCAGTTCTTC
CSVHQLPAVNEQFF
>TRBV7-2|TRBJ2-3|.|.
TGTGCCAGCACCCGGGGGGCGGGAACTAGCACAGATACGCAGTATTTT
CASTRGAGTSTDTQYF
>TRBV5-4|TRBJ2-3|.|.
TGTGCCAGCAGCTTGGATAGGCTAGACCCTCTAGATACGCAGTATTTT
CASSLDRLDPLDTQYF
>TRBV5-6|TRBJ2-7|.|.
TGTGCCAGCAGCTTGGGGATCTACGAGCAGTACTTC
CASSLGIYEQYF
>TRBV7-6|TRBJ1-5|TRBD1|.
TGTGCCAGCAGCTTAGGTGGCAGGGGGCTTGGAGAGCCCCAGCATTTT
CASSLGGRGLGEPQHF
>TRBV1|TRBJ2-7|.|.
TGCACCAGCAGCCCCCCCCTCCGGACAGGGGGCGAGACCTACGAGCAGTACTTC
CTSSPPLRTGGETYEQYF
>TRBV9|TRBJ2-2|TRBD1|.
TGTGCCAGCAACCGAGGACAGGGAGCGACCGGGGAGCTGTTTTTT
CASNRGQGATGELFF
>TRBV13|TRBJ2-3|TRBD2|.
TGTGCCAGCAGCTTCCCTAGCGGGCATGATCGACGGGCAGATACGCAGTATTTT
CASSFPSGHDRRADTQYF
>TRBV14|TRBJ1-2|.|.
TGTGCCAGCAGCCAAAATCTAGGCGACCTCTATGGCTACACCTTC
CASSQNLGDLYGYTF
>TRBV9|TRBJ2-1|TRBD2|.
TGTGCCAGCAGTGCAGATCCGACTAGCGGGGACAATGAGCAGTTCTTC
CASSADPTSGDNEQFF
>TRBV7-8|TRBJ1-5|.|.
TGTGCCAGCAGCCCGCAGGGATTCGGTGTACAGCCCCAGCATTTT
CASSPQGFGVQPQHF
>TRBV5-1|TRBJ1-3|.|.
TGCGCCAGCAGCTTGGGGTTCCGGGGCTCTGGAAACACCATATATTTT
CASSLGFRGSGNTIYF